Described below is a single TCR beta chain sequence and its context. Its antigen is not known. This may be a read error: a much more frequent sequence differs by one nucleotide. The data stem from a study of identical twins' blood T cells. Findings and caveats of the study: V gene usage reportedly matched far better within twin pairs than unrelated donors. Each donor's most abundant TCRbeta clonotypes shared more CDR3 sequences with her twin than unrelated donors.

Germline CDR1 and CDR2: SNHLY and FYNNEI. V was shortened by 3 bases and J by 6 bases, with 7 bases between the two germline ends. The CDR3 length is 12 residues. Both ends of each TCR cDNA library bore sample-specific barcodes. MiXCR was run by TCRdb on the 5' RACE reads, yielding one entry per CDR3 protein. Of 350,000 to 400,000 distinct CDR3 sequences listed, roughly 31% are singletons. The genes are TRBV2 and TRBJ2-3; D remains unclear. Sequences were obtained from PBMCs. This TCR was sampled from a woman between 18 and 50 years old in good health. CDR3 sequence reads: CASSDLGDTQYF. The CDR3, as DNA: TGTGCCAGCAGTGATTTGGGGGATACGCAGTATTTT.